Shown below are 5 T cell receptor beta chains from a single sample sequenced in a study of cytomegalovirus exposure and HLA in healthy donors. Researchers ran the PCR with 60 Vbeta and 13 Jbeta primers. Only in-frame clones appear in the TCRdb table, and some are missing; sequencing was by immunoSEQ multiplex PCR. The sample holds 140,000 to 150,000 clones; roughly 80% are singletons and the top ten take 3%. The source material was PBMCs. Receptor source: a middle-aged man in good health and CMV-seropositive.

This clone was seen a single time. This chain uses TRBV10-2 with TRBJ1-1; D is unclear. Looked up from germline, CDR1 is WSHSY and CDR2 is SAAADI. The CDR3 runs 14 residues. Trimming removed 7 bases from V and 1 base from J, with 13 bases in between. The CDR3 here is CASIPGGSNTEAFF. The CDR3 region has the DNA TGCGCCAGCATCCCCGGAGGGTCGAACACTGAAGCTTTCTTT.

The J gene is TRBJ2-5, the V gene TRBV7-9, with 11 bases matching TRBD1. The CDR3 is 18 amino acids. CDR1 SEHNR and CDR2 FQNEAQ come from the germline V gene (reference sequence). The V and J ends lost 2 bases and 5 bases, in that order; junction bases with no gene match: 13. CDR3 sequence (DNA): TGTGCCAGCAGCTTACCGGGACAGGGGGTCTCTCGTGGGGAGACCCAGTACTTC. This gives the protein CASSLPGQGVSRGETQYF.

The sample holds one count of this clone. The chain has TRBV10-3 and TRBJ1-1; tentative D call: TRBD1 (6 bases). Germline V gives CDR1 ENHRY, CDR2 SYGVKD. This CDR3 has 12 residues. The ends were cut back, 2 bases at V and 5 bases at J, with 6 bases in the middle. Here the CDR3 DNA reads TGTGCCATCAGTGAGACAGGGACTGAAGCTTTCTTT. Its translation is CAISETGTEAFF.

The chain carries TRBV19 and TRBJ1-1, with 7 bases aligning to TRBD1. The V segment lost 6 bases and the J segment 7 bases; nucleotides outside the gene matches: 5. This CDR3 has 12 amino acids. Germline CDR1 reads LNHDA; CDR2 reads SQIVND (reference sequence). The CDR3 bases are TGTGCCAGTAGGGACAGGTCACTTGAAGCTTTCTTT. Translated: CASRDRSLEAFF. Together with reference TRBV19 and TRBJ1-1, the CDR3 gives the full variable domain: DGGITQSPKYLFRKEGQNVTLSCEQNLNHDAMYWYRQDPGQGLRLIYYSQIVNDFQKGDIAEGYSVSREKKESFPLTVTSAQKNPTAFYLCASRDRSLEAFFGQGTRLTVV.

In this sample, this clone turned up a few times. The chain's CDR3 is CASSQDMLAGSVHEQYF. In DNA form, the CDR3 reads TGCGCCAGCAGCCAAGATATGCTGGCAGGGTCTGTCCACGAGCAGTACTTC. The V call is TRBV4-1, the J call TRBJ2-7; perhaps TRBD1 as D (5 bases). This CDR3 contains 17 residues. From germline, CDR1 is MGHRA and CDR2 YSYEKL. The V end was cut by 0 bases, the J end by 5 bases, with 20 bases between.